This note documents a single T cell receptor beta chain sequence. The CDR3 sequence is 14 residues long. J gave up 2 bases and V 5 bases, and 2 bases lay outside the gene matches. Germline lookup yields CDR1 SGHAT and CDR2 FQNNGV. The data stem from a study of shared clonotypes between healthy human individuals. Clones were read by immunoSEQ multiplex PCR, and TCRdb kept only the in-frame ones, dropping some. This table has roughly 2 million clones, more than 90% appearing once. Sequencing used naive CD4+ T cells sorted from blood. Subset here: CD45RA+ positively selected. This TCR was recovered from a man younger than 35 in good health. The chain employs TRBV11-2 and TRBJ2-2; TRBD1 matches 7 bases. CDR3 amino acids: CASSRDRNTGELFF. CDR3 DNA sequence: TGTGCCAGCAGCCGGGACAGAAACACCGGGGAGCTGTTTTTT.